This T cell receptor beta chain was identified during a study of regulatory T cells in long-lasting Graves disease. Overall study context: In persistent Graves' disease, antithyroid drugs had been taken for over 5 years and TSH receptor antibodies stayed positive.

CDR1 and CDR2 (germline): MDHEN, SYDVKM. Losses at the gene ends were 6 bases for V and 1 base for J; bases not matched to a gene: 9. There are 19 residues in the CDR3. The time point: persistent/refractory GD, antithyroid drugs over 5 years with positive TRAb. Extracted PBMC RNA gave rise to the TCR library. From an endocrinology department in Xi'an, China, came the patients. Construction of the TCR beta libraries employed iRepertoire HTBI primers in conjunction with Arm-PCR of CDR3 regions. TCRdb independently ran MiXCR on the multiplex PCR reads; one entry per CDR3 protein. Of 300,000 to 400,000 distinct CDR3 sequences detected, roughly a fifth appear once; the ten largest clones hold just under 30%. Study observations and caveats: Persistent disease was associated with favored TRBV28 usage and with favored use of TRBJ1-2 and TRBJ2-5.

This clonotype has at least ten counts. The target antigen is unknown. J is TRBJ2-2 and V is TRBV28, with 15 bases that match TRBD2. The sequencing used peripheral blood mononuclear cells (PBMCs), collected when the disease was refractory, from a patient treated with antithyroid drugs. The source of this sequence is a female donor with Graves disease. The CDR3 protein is CASRSVPGLAGGNTGELFF. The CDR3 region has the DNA TGTGCCAGCAGAAGCGTCCCGGGACTAGCGGGGGGGAACACCGGGGAGCTGTTTTTT.